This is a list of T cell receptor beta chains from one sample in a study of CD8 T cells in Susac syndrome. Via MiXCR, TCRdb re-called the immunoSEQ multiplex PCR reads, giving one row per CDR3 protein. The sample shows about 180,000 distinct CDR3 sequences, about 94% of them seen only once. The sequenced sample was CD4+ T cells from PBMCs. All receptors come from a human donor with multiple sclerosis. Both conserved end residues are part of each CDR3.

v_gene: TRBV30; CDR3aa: CAWSTPPHYKSNEKLFF
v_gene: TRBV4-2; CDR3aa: CASSPSGPYEQYF
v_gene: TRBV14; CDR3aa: CASSQDVARGYTF
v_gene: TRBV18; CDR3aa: CASSPRSVRGYEQYF
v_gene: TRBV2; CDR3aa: CASSDLGNQPQHF
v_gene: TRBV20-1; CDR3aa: CSARGGGENYGYTF
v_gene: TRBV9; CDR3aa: CASSDQGGYNSPLHF
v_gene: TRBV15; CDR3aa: CATSRGTSGISYEQYF
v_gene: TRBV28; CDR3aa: CASSLVGLAGTVAGELFF
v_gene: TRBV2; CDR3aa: CASGRAGPLNTEAFF
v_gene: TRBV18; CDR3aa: CASSTLRTGTYREAFF
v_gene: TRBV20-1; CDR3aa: CSALGGRKETQYF
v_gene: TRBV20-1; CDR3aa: CSARDPGGSAFF
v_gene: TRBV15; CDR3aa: CATRLAGSYNEQFF
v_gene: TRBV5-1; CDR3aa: CASSSTPDRVATGELFF
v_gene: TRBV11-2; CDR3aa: CASKQVLTQETQYF
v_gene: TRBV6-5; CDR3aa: CAGRGQGMNYGYTF
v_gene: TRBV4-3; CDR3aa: CASGLAGGPGDEQFF
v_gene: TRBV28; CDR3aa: CASNRQGPKAYEQYF
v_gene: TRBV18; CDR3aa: CASSPGQGLNTEAFF